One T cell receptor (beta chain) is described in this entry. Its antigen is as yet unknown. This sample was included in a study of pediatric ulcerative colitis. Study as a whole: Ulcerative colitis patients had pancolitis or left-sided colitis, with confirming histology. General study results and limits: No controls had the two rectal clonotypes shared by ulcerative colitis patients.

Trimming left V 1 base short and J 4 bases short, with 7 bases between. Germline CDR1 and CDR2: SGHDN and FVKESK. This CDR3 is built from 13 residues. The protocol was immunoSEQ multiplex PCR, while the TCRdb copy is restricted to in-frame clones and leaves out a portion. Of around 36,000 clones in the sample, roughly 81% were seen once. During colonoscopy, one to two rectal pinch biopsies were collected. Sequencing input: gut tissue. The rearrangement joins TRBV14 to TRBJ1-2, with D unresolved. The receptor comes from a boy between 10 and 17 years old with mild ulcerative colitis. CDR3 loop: CASSQGFFYGYTF. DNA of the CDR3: TGTGCCAGCAGCCAAGGATTCTTCTATGGCTACACCTTC.